The T cell receptor (beta chain) described here comes from a study of blood T cell repertoires in COVID-19. This clone was recorded once. Sequenced by immunoSEQ multiplex PCR; TCRdb stores in-frame clones only, minus some. Of 180,000 or so clones listed, roughly four fifths are singletons. Sequenced: peripheral blood. This clonotype was obtained from a man aged 50-59 years who had recovered from COVID-19.

Here the CDR3 reads CAIKAASGAYEQYF. CDR3 bases: TGTGCCATCAAGGCGGCTAGCGGGGCATACGAGCAGTACTTC. The V and J genes are TRBV10-3 and TRBJ2-7; 9 bases match TRBD2. Germline lookup yields CDR1 ENHRY and CDR2 SYGVKD. This CDR3 comprises 14 residues. J lost 4 bases, V lost 7 bases, and 8 bases had no gene match.